A selection of T cell receptor beta chains follows, all from one sample in a study of long-term antiretroviral therapy in people with HIV. Repertoires were generated with immunoSEQ multiplex PCR, while TCRdb's copy carries only in-frame clones and drops some. The profile covers around 20,000 clones, with more than 65% appearing a single time and 6.4% taken by the ten largest. The starting material was unsorted PBMCs, obtained at the start of antiretroviral therapy, before treatment. The receptor set was obtained from a man younger than 35 with HIV. Both conserved end residues are part of each CDR3. The D gene is left open where the match is weak.

DNA: TGTGCCAGCAGCTTAATCACAGGGGGCGAATCTTTCTTT
CDR3: CASSLITGGESFF
J: TRBJ1-1
D: TRBD1
V: TRBV7-3

DNA: TGTGCCAGCAGTGCGGAGCGGGTCATCCGCACAGATACGCAGTATTTT
CDR3: CASSAERVIRTDTQYF
J: TRBJ2-3
D: -
V: TRBV27

DNA: TGTGCCAGCAGGCTGGTGGGCACTGAAGCTTTCTTT
CDR3: CASRLVGTEAFF
J: TRBJ1-1
D: -
V: TRBV28

DNA: TGTGCCGGTAATCTCGAGGCGAACACCGGGGAGCTGTTTTTT
CDR3: CAGNLEANTGELFF
J: TRBJ2-2
D: -
V: TRBV6-5

DNA: TGTGCCAGCAGGCCACAAGACTCCATGGGAACAGATACGCAGTATTTT
CDR3: CASRPQDSMGTDTQYF
J: TRBJ2-3
D: -
V: TRBV5-4

DNA: TGTGCCAGCAGCGTAGTATCAGCGGGGACCGAAGCTTTCTTT
CDR3: CASSVVSAGTEAFF
J: TRBJ1-1
D: -
V: TRBV9

DNA: TGTGCCAGCAGCGAGGGTTTTGGGTATGGCTACACCTTC
CDR3: CASSEGFGYGYTF
J: TRBJ1-2
D: -
V: TRBV7-9

DNA: TGTGCCAGCAGGATGGAGGGGAGCACCACTGAAGCTTTCTTT
CDR3: CASRMEGSTTEAFF
J: TRBJ1-1
D: -
V: TRBV2

DNA: TGTGCCAGCAGACCGGGACTAGAAGTTTTCTATGAGCAGTTCTTC
CDR3: CASRPGLEVFYEQFF
J: TRBJ2-1
D: TRBD2
V: TRBV5-5

DNA: TGTGCCAGCTCCCTCGGGAGGGCCGACGAGCAGTACTTC
CDR3: CASSLGRADEQYF
J: TRBJ2-7
D: TRBD2
V: TRBV18

DNA: TGTGCCAGCAGTGCACGGACTAGCGGGATTGGCGAGCAGTACTTC
CDR3: CASSARTSGIGEQYF
J: TRBJ2-7
D: TRBD2
V: TRBV28

DNA: TGTGCCGCGGGGTTCGGTGAGCAGTTCTTC
CDR3: CAAGFGEQFF
J: TRBJ2-1
D: -
V: TRBV28

DNA: TGTGCCATTCCCGGGACTAGCGGGTATCAAGAGACCCAGTACTTC
CDR3: CAIPGTSGYQETQYF
J: TRBJ2-5
D: TRBD2
V: TRBV7-9

DNA: TGTGCCAGCAGCCCCAATAATTTCAATCAGCCCCAGCATTTT
CDR3: CASSPNNFNQPQHF
J: TRBJ1-5
D: -
V: TRBV7-9